This T cell receptor beta chain comes out of a study of cytomegalovirus exposure and HLA in healthy donors. The study, taken as a whole, reports: Later findings reportedly placed an Asian-associated ancestry cluster below the 666-donor mean for N-insertions. Previously analyzed data showed that most TCR beta V segments were productive at a frequency of about 87% or about 30%. In a later analysis, 15,000 to 20,000 TCR beta sequences were associated with HLA alleles at 0.05 false discovery rate.

Comments on this clone: Its cognate antigen is unknown.

Germline CDR1 is SEHNR and CDR2 is FQNEAQ (reference sequence). This CDR3 contains 14 residues. V lost 1 base and J 3 bases, leaving 8 bases between the germline ends. PCR was performed using 60 Vbeta and 13 Jbeta primers. Using immunoSEQ multiplex PCR, the repertoire was profiled, and TCRdb retains in-frame clones only, with some absent. Of over 200,000 clones listed, roughly 89% are singletons. Sample: PBMCs. The J gene is TRBJ2-3, the V gene TRBV7-9; D gene unclear. This TCR was sampled from a woman aged 18-29 years in good health and CMV-seronegative. The DNA for the CDR3 is TGTGCCAGCAGCTTAGTGGGCATAACAGATACGCAGTATTTT. It specifies CASSLVGITDTQYF. Full variable domain (missing parts from reference TRBV7-9 and TRBJ2-3): DTGVSQNPRHKITKRGQNVTFRCDPISEHNRLYWYRQTLGQGPEFLTYFQNEAQLEKSRLLSDRFSAERPKGSFSTLEIQRTEQGDSAMYLCASSLVGITDTQYFGPGTRLTVL.